This T cell receptor beta chain was sequenced in a study of Ad26.COV2.S vaccination and SARS-CoV-2 variants. Findings and limits, study-wide: Total T cell responses, in the TCR breadth and depth analyses, may have been underestimated.

Treatment reported: some 19 received Ad26.COV2.S at low or high dose, single or two shots; several received placebo; per-sample allocation not given. Day 63 after the first injection of vaccine or placebo was the sampling time. An adult of 18-55 years in Boston served as donor. SARS-CoV-2 spike from the Wuhan strain was encoded by the vaccine, an Ad26 vector. Germline loops: CDR1 SEHNR, CDR2 FQNEAQ (reference sequence). After removal of 3 bases from V and 5 bases from J, the junction contained 8 bases not matched to a gene. The CDR3 sequence is 15 residues long. Only one count was recorded for this clone. Its target is unknown. Profiled with immunoSEQ multiplex PCR; TCRdb holds only in-frame clones, not every one. The sample lists 250,000 to 300,000 clones, about 90% seen once, with around 3.5% in the top ten.

This TCR was sampled from a person aged 18-65 years who received the Ad26.COV2.S COVID-19 vaccine or a placebo. This chain connects TRBV7-9 to TRBJ1-1, with TRBD1 matching 8 bases. This specimen consisted of peripheral blood, obtained in a trial of Ad26.COV2.S vaccine versus placebo. The CDR3 DNA follows: TGTGCCAGCAGCTTCAGGGGGCAAATTGAGACTGAAGCTTTCTTT. Encoded protein: CASSFRGQIETEAFF.